This T cell receptor beta chain was identified in a study of T cell responses to AZD1222 COVID-19 vaccine. Turning to the study itself: Timing groups of about 4 and about 12 weeks for second doses were pooled. Study results and limitations: Baseline antibody screening turned up just a handful of seropositive AZD1222 recipients. Clonal diversity may have been underestimated in mostly white British donors. Unmutated regions of variants are reportedly targeted by nearly half of spike-specific TCRs.

CDR3 length: 16 amino acids. Germline V lookup: CDR1 SGHTA, CDR2 FQGNSA. The V gene lost 2 bases and the J gene lost 4 bases, with 17 bases spanning the gap. Turning to this clone: Antigen: not known.

Only in-frame clones appear in the TCRdb table, and some are missing; sequencing was by immunoSEQ multiplex PCR. The sample lists approximately 80,000 clones, 85% to 90% seen once, with more than 5% in the top ten. The sequenced sample was peripheral blood, obtained on day 0 of AZD1222 vaccination. This chain connects TRBV7-2 to TRBJ1-2, with a weak D call TRBD1 (6 bases). The clonotype was recovered from an adult in good health. The CDR3 DNA reads TGTGCCAGCAGCTTACATCTGGGGGCCGTGGGCTATGGCTACACCTTC. Protein product: CASSLHLGAVGYGYTF. Full variable domain (outside the CDR3, taken from reference TRBV7-2 and TRBJ1-2): GAGVSQSPSNKVTEKGKDVELRCDPISGHTALYWYRQSLGQGLEFLIYFQGNSAPDKSGLPSDRFSAERTGGSVSTLTIQRTQQEDSAVYLCASSLHLGAVGYGYTFGSGTRLTVV.